The clone carrying this TCR beta chain was observed many times. The sample originates from a study of T cells in Graves' hyperthyroidism and ophthalmopathy. Study summary: Prior to any treatment, at the point of initial diagnosis, peripheral blood was collected.

Germline CDR1 is MNHNS and CDR2 is SASEGT. V was trimmed by 8 bases and J by 6 bases, leaving 15 bases between them. The CDR3 loop spans 13 amino acids. The investigators amplified TCR beta CDR3 regions from RNA transcripts. TCR CDR3 underwent first-round RT-PCR with the HTBI primer set. TCRdb re-derived calls from the multiplex PCR reads in MiXCR, one entry per CDR3 protein. The top ten hold 42% of the sample, which has 90,000 to 120,000 distinct CDR3 sequences, about 15% seen once. The V call is TRBV6-1, the J call TRBJ2-3; D remains unclear. This TCR was sampled from a woman in her 50s with Graves' hyperthyroidism. The sample was blood. The DNA for the CDR3 is TGTGCCAGCCTCCTCTCTACCCGGGATACGCAGTATTTT. It encodes CASLLSTRDTQYF.